This T cell receptor beta chain was captured by sequencing in a study of T cells in pancreatic ductal adenocarcinoma (dated by TCRdb to 2016 to 2017). About the study as a whole: Surgically resected pancreatic ductal adenocarcinoma specimens were analyzed for the quantity, spatial distribution, and characteristics of both suppressive cells and tumor-infiltrating CD8+ T cells, an effort aimed at clarifying the adaptive T-cell response occurring naturally.

With respect to this clone: Its target antigen remains unknown. No base qualities exist here, and no much larger clone lies one base off it.

TCR beta CDR3 regions were amplified from genomic DNA using the immunoSEQ hsTCRB kit. An Illumina HiSeq system was used to carry out high-throughput TRB CDR3 sequencing. The authors' analysis ran thus. The immunoSEQ software was used to analyze sequencing reads, and nonproductive sequences containing premature stops or frame-shifts were removed. Clonality of the repertoire was calculated as one minus the Shannon entropy normalized by log2 of the number of unique productive sequences. TCRdb took over this immuneACCESS table, retaining in-frame rearrangements with V and J assigned. Such tables are incomplete; in checked studies, under half of the missing clones stem from an unresolved V gene, and the remainder is unexplained. V, J and clone size were drawn from that table, and D and trimming were deduced from the DNA. The sample data list about 17,000 clones, and about nine tenths of these were observed just once. Jointly, the top ten make up 0.75% to 0.95% of the sample.

CDR3 length: 14 amino acids, cysteine to phenylalanine. Only the CDR3 DNA is retained, 42 bases long and in frame from the first base. In the germline V gene, CDR1 corresponds to KGHSH and CDR2 to LQKENI. V trim: 0 bases; J trim: 9 bases; unmatched bases: 7. The pancreatic ductal adenocarcinoma patients who were selected had gone through surgery without receiving any neoadjuvant therapy. After peripheral blood was drawn into heparin tubes, PBMCs were separated on a histopaque density gradient and then cryopreserved in 10% DMSO. Using the DNeasy Blood and Tissue Kit with Proteinase K and RNase treatment, genomic DNA was extracted from over 5 PBMC and roughly ten flash-frozen tumor specimens. The study at large found these results: Blood samples had more total productive templates and 6.5 to 8-fold more unique clonotypes than tumor samples. Because most pancreatic cancer patients present with inoperable disease, the resected cohort was biased toward the minority with early-stage disease. T-cell clonality showed no significant difference between tumor and blood, with a mean clonality of around 0.11 in tumors and approximately 0.078 in blood. Comparisons of clonality between tumor and blood may be biased because tumors are enriched in CD45RO+ effector T cells rather than naive T cells, which biases the comparison toward lower diversity.

The sequence was obtained from a human donor with pancreatic ductal adenocarcinoma. The chain was built from TRBV18 and TRBJ1-2; TRBD1 lines up with 7 middle nucleotides. The specimen was PBMCs. The DNA is as follows: TGTGCCAGCTCACCACCCGACAGGGTCCGAAGCTACACCTTC. This translates into CASSPPDRVRSYTF.